The 16 T cell receptor beta chains in this list originate from one sample, sequenced in a study of CD8 T cells in Susac syndrome. Random hexamers were used to reverse transcribe 0.5 to 1 ug of RNA. Each CDR3 protein is one row after TCRdb ran MiXCR on the immunoSEQ multiplex PCR reads. This table holds about 150,000 distinct CDR3 sequences, nearly 97% found once. Sequencing was done on a sample of CD8+ T cells from PBMCs. These receptors all come from a human donor with multiple sclerosis.

The J gene is TRBJ1-5, the V gene TRBV19; D is undetermined. This CDR3 has 17 residues. V shed 5 bases and J shed 5 bases, with 22 bases lying between them. The V gene's germline CDR1 is LNHDA and CDR2 SQIVND (reference sequence). The DNA for the CDR3 is TGTGCCAGTAGTCCGCTGGGGTCGATGACACATTATCAGCCCCAGCATTTT. It specifies CASSPLGSMTHYQPQHF. Complete variable domain (other parts from reference TRBV19 and TRBJ1-5): DGGITQSPKYLFRKEGQNVTLSCEQNLNHDAMYWYRQDPGQGLRLIYYSQIVNDFQKGDIAEGYSVSREKKESFPLTVTSAQKNPTAFYLCASSPLGSMTHYQPQHFGDGTRLSIL.

The J gene is TRBJ1-2, the V gene TRBV29-1; 7 bases match TRBD1. The CDR3 length is 13 residues. V was pared by 6 bases and J by 1 base, with 5 bases of the junction left unmatched. CDR1 and CDR2 (germline): SQVTM, ANQGSEA. DNA for the CDR3: TGCAGCGTATCAGGGGGTGTTAACTATGGCTACACCTTC. Amino acids: CSVSGGVNYGYTF.

The chain carries TRBV7-6 and TRBJ1-4; 7 bases line up with TRBD1. J gave up 6 bases and V 2 bases, and 6 bases lay outside the gene matches. The CDR3 has 15 residues. Germline CDR1 and CDR2: SGHVS and FNYEAQ. The DNA of the CDR3 is TGTGCCAGCAGCTTAACCCCGGGACAGCATGAAAAACTGTTTTTT. This codes for CASSLTPGQHEKLFF.

The chain is built from TRBV12-3 or TRBV12-4 and TRBJ1-2; D not resolved. The CDR3 has 12 amino acids. V lost 7 bases and J lost 5, with 11 bases in between. CDR3 sequence reads: CASTGPQYGYTF. The CDR3 DNA follows: TGTGCCAGCACCGGCCCGCAATATGGCTACACCTTC.

The chain recombines TRBV12-3 or TRBV12-4 with TRBJ2-5, with TRBD2 matching 7 bases. CDR3 length: 12 residues. J was trimmed by 4 bases and V by 5 bases; bases with no gene match: 1. CDR3 in DNA: TGTGCCAGCAGTGGACTAGTAGAGACCCAGTACTTC. Protein sequence: CASSGLVETQYF.

V is TRBV3-1 and J is TRBJ2-3; tentatively, D is TRBD1 or TRBD2 (5 bases each). Germline V CDR1 and CDR2: LGHDT, YNNKEL (reference sequence). With 4 bases removed from V and 2 bases from J, the gap between germline ends came to 16 bases. The CDR3 consists of 16 residues. The CDR3 nucleotides read TGTGCCAGCAGCCGCAGGTTGAGGGACCCCACAGATACGCAGTATTTT. This encodes CASSRRLRDPTDTQYF.

The chain joins TRBV29-1 to TRBJ1-6; D call uncertain. The CDR3 consists of 15 residues. Germline-derived CDR1 and CDR2 are SQVTM and ANQGSEA. With 5 bases removed from V and 10 bases from J, the gap between germline ends came to 21 bases. CDR3 residues: CSVQHTSEGGSPLHF. As DNA, the CDR3 is TGCAGCGTTCAGCATACGTCCGAGGGAGGGTCACCCCTCCACTTT.

This chain connects TRBV7-9 to TRBJ2-3, with D possibly matching TRBD1 (6 bases). Trimming removed 4 bases at V and 6 bases at J, with 14 bases between. Germline V gene sequence: CDR1 SEHNR, CDR2 FQNEAQ (reference sequence). The CDR3 spans 14 residues. The CDR3 nucleotides read TGTGCCAGCAGCTCCCACAGGGTGTACGATACGCAGTATTTT. It translates to CASSSHRVYDTQYF. The full variable domain, completed using reference TRBV7-9 and TRBJ2-3, is DTGVSQNPRHKITKRGQNVTFRCDPISEHNRLYWYRQTLGQGPEFLTYFQNEAQLEKSRLLSDRFSAERPKGSFSTLEIQRTEQGDSAMYLCASSSHRVYDTQYFGPGTRLTVL.

The V call is TRBV20-1, the J call TRBJ2-3; D remains ambiguous. Germline V gene lookup returns CDR1 DFQATT and CDR2 SNEGSKA (reference sequence). This CDR3 has 13 amino acids. With 0 bases removed from V and 2 bases from J, the gap between germline ends came to 6 bases. CDR3 DNA: TGCAGTGCTAGAGATCGGACCACAGATACGCAGTATTTT. It yields the protein CSARDRTTDTQYF.

The gene calls are TRBV30 and TRBJ2-7; 10 bases align to TRBD2. This CDR3 comprises 14 residues. Germline values: CDR1 GTSNPN, CDR2 SVGIG (reference sequence). After removal of 0 bases from V and 3 bases from J, the junction contained 2 bases not matched to a gene. As DNA, the CDR3 is TGTGCCTGGAGTGTCGGGACTAGCGACTACGAGCAGTACGTC. This sequence encodes CAWSVGTSDYEQYV.

The V gene is TRBV11-1, the J gene TRBJ2-1; a possible D gene is TRBD2 (7 bases). Germline lookup yields CDR1 SGHAT and CDR2 FQDESV (reference sequence). The CDR3 contains 15 residues. The V end lost 5 bases, the J end lost 7 bases, and 18 bases lay between the germline ends. The CDR3 nucleotides are TGTGCCAGCAGCCACCTGAGGGGGGGGCGGAATGAGCAGTTCTTC. Residues: CASSHLRGGRNEQFF.

CDR3 nucleotides: TGCAGCGTTGAAGACGGGACAGGGGGCTTTGGCTACACCTTC. Amino acids: CSVEDGTGGFGYTF. The J gene is TRBJ1-2, the V gene TRBV29-1; TRBD1 matches at 12 bases. Germline CDR1 reads SQVTM; CDR2 reads ANQGSEA. The V and J ends lost 0 bases and 7 bases, in that order; junction bases with no gene match: 3. The CDR3 spans 14 residues.

This sequence joins TRBV9 and TRBJ1-3; D is perhaps TRBD1 (5 bases). V was pared by 5 bases and J by 0 bases, with 12 bases between. CDR1 and CDR2 from the germline V gene are SGDLS and YYNGEE. The CDR3 has 15 residues. The CDR3 reads CASSANRNSGNTIYF. Here the CDR3 DNA reads TGTGCCAGCAGTGCGAACAGGAACTCTGGAAACACCATATATTTT.

The rearrangement links TRBV15 to TRBJ1-6, with D unclear. Germline loops: CDR1 LNHNV, CDR2 YYDKDF (reference sequence). Trimming removed 5 bases from V and 7 bases from J, with 12 bases in between. CDR3 length: 14 residues. The CDR3 DNA reads TGTGCCACCAGCTACCGGACCGACAATTCACCCCTCCACTTT. It is translated as CATSYRTDNSPLHF.

The V gene is TRBV7-9, the J gene TRBJ2-5; possible D gene TRBD1, 5 bases. The CDR3 spans 16 residues. The germline CDR1 and CDR2 sequences are SEHNR and FQNEAQ (reference sequence). Trimming removed 4 bases at V and 2 bases at J, with 17 bases between. Written as DNA, the CDR3 is TGTGCCAGCAGCTCAGGGCCCCCCTACAGACAAGAGACCCAGTACTTC. This gives the protein CASSSGPPYRQETQYF.

The count of this clonotype is one. V and J are TRBV27 and TRBJ1-2; TRBD1 agrees at 8 bases. CDR1 is MNHEY and CDR2 is SMNVEV in the germline V gene (reference sequence). CDR3 length equals 14 residues. J was trimmed by 7 bases and V by 5 bases; bases with no gene match: 9. CDR3 region: CASSPMTGAGGYTF. In DNA, the CDR3 is TGTGCCAGCAGTCCTATGACAGGGGCGGGTGGCTACACCTTC.